This TCR beta chain is from a study of cytomegalovirus exposure and HLA in healthy donors (dated by TCRdb to between 2016 and 2019). About the investigation overall: An earlier analysis of some 620 of the donors reported over 250 Gb of sequence data and 117 million unique TCR beta sequences obtained from roughly 180 million T cells. Alongside the repertoire data, information on donor age, sex, ethnicity and CMV serostatus was compiled. Roughly 320 gigabases of sequencing data and around 85 million unique TCR sequences made up an early release that covered 500 to 700 HLA-typed donors. Rather than using new phenotypic data, the later analysis identified candidate immune exposures from TCR beta sequences and from how often those sequences occurred across donors. Genome-wide SNP genotypes for about three fifths of the roughly 670 donors were used in a later genetic analysis, which treated that subset as a discovery cohort. High-throughput TCR immunosequencing, statistical association of individual TCRs with disease status, and machine learning were combined to predict cytomegalovirus infection status. Class I and class II HLA loci were covered by the typing at four-digit resolution. A handful of DR-DQ haplotypes were handled as single units for association and clustering because linkage in the cohort was strong. Typing coverage differed by locus: A, B, C, DRB1 and DQB1 were typed in about 629-640 donors, DQA1 in around 500, DPA1 in 600 to 610, and DPB1 in around 440. The study profiled the T cell repertoires of 550 to 700 subjects by immunosequencing and related them to cytomegalovirus serostatus. An earlier analysis of 500 to 650 of the donors applied high-throughput TCR beta sequencing to assess whether each TCR beta V gene segment acted as functional or pseudogenic. The aim of the study was to test whether cataloging public T cell receptors could identify signatures of past pathogen exposure. The genetic ancestry cluster associated with self-reported Caucasian donors included 80% to 90% of the 398 genotyped donors. To study patterns of TCR occurrence, a later analysis re-analyzed previously published TCR beta repertoires from hundreds of donors and added high-resolution HLA genotyping. On average, roughly 200,000 unique TCR beta nucleotide sequences were sequenced per donor among about 400 genotyped donors of the cohort, with about 17% of those sequences being non-productive. Every discovery cohort repertoire had been produced on one sequencing platform. In addition to the first cohort of around 670 subjects, a separate validation cohort of about 120 different subjects was used.

The library was generated by the immunoSEQ multiplex PCR assay. For the multiplex PCR, a mixture combining 60 forward primers for TCR Vbeta segments and 13 reverse primers for TCR Jbeta segments was used. The CDR3 region of rearranged TCR beta genes was amplified from genomic DNA with a multiplex PCR assay. Amplified TCR beta libraries were sequenced as 87-base-pair reads on the Illumina HiSeq System. In the original analysis: A later analysis tallied 75 million to 95 million unique TCR beta chains across the 550 to 850 repertoires, and 10 million to 11 million of those chains were shared by two or more donors. A nearest-neighbor algorithm error-corrected the raw reads and collapsed the reads into unique sequences, merging closely related sequences to remove PCR and sequencing errors. To assign V, D and J gene segments, CDR3 sequences were aligned to IMGT reference sequences. For a sequence to be retained, a match of at least six nucleotides was required to both a V gene segment and a J gene segment. A rearrangement counted as productive if the CDR3 had no stop codons and remained in frame with V and J, and every other rearrangement counted as non-productive. Following IMGT convention, CDR3 was defined as the stretch from the second conserved V-encoded cysteine to the conserved J-encoded phenylalanine. The earlier analysis of 587 of the donors excluded any sequence lacking an unambiguous match to a single V gene segment. In an earlier analysis of several hundred of the donors, V segments were called functional above 56.7% productive rearrangements and were called segregating when the between-donor standard deviation exceeded 5%. A statistical classification framework was developed to diagnose cytomegalovirus status using the catalog of TCR beta chain sequences. A later analysis assigned V and J genes by comparing TCR nucleotide sequences with IMGT/GENE-DB human TR gene sequences. Using the TCRdist pipeline, a later analysis assigned CDR3 sequences along with most-parsimonious VDJ recombination scenarios. In a later analysis, every TCR beta chain was defined by the combination of its CDR3 amino acid sequence and its V-gene family, and reads without a unique V-gene family were dropped. As a way to deal with suspected cross-contamination and a sequencing artifact, a later analysis dropped over 550 nucleotide sequences that were highly shared and had low generation probability. In a later analysis, a clonal expansion index was calculated for each public chain from normalized within-repertoire ranks of inferred template counts. Generation probabilities in a later analysis came from a VDJ recombination model fitted to out-of-frame rearrangements, and those results were checked against IGoR. A later analysis scored TCR-TCR, TCR-HLA and TCR-CMV co-occurrence with hypergeometric tests, applying a repertoire-size bias correction to TCR pairs. False discovery rates were estimated in a later analysis by permuting HLA or CMV assignments 20 times. A later analysis grouped co-occurring TCRs with DBSCAN, adding TCRdist sequence similarity when clustering within HLA-allele-positive subsets. Repertoires with fewer than 30,000 or more than 120,000 public chains were left out of co-occurrence clustering, as were five repertoires with anomalous nucleotide sharing. Drawn from immuneACCESS, this table holds only the in-frame rearrangements with V and J called that TCRdb kept. Clones are partly lost; checked studies trace under half to an unresolved V gene and leave the rest unexplained. V, J and clone size are taken as reported in that table, and D and trimming were inferred from the DNA itself. The table for this sample lists under 150,000 clones; about 80% of them were counted only once. The ten largest clones take up 4.5% to 6.5% of the sample.

Comments on this clone: Its antigen remains unidentified. There are no base qualities to consult, and no much larger clone falls within one base.

Overall study outcomes, separate from this receptor: The authors suggested that the approach could potentially be extended to other disease states and immunological phenotypes. V-gene and J-gene trimming of TCR beta chains was associated with a missense DCLRE1C variant in a later genetic analysis, and the association was replicated in an independent cohort. The cohort was sequenced for TCR beta chains only, and without alpha or paired-chain data the features that could be detected were limited. In a later analysis, around 17,000 TCR beta sequences were associated with specific HLA alleles at a false discovery rate of 0.05. Because counts were too low, about 17 rarely observed V segments, including chromosome 9 orphons, were excluded from the earlier analysis of 500 to 700 of the donors. A total of 150 to 200 TCR beta chains were listed by the study as associated with cytomegalovirus. A later analysis found that most CMV-associated TCR beta chains appeared HLA-restricted, with HLA associations seemingly driven largely by CMV exposure. HLA typing was unavailable for some donors at each locus, so association tests used only the typed subset. Linkage disequilibrium might explain the correlated functional status among segregating V segments, but an unknown experimental factor could not be excluded. Three of the identified cytomegalovirus-associated TCR beta chains were confirmed in vitro to be specific for cytomegalovirus antigens. When HLA alleles, especially DR and DQ, strongly co-occurred, TCR associations were difficult to assign to individual alleles. A further reported finding was that TCR beta sequences accurately predicted the HLA-A and HLA-B alleles for most subjects in the first cohort. Broadly in line with IMGT annotations, most TCR beta V segments showed up in productive rearrangements about 87% or about 30% of the time in an earlier analysis of 450 to 750 of the donors. A group of highly shared sequence variants was considered likely to be a technical artifact of the sequencing pipeline. Because the 87-base-pair reads could not distinguish some IMGT-functional V segments, including TRBV6-2 and TRBV6-3, those segments were excluded. In both the original and validation cohorts, the classifier was reported to diagnose cytomegalovirus status with high specificity and sensitivity. Most TCR sequences were observed very rarely across donors, whereas some public TCRs were present in many individuals. In a later analysis, TCR association rates were found to vary across HLA loci, with the most associated TCRs seen for DRB1 alleles and the fewest for HLA-C alleles. According to a later genetic analysis, donors in an Asian-associated ancestry cluster had fewer N-insertions in productive TCRs than the roughly 700-donor mean. In a later analysis, HLA-associated TCR beta chains were found to be more clonally expanded and to have lower generation probabilities than equally common non-associated chains. Sequencing depth was assumed to be roughly uniform across donors in the presence/absence analyses, though that assumption may not hold. Several of the top co-occurrence clusters appeared to be linked to parvovirus B19, influenza, CMV and Epstein-Barr virus, according to a later analysis. The only immune exposure information available for the cohort was CMV serostatus.

Relative to germline, V is 1 base shorter and J is 5 bases shorter, with 12 bases between their ends. The germline V gene sets CDR1 to MGHRA and CDR2 to YSYEKL. The CDR3 goes from the cysteine to the phenylalanine over 15 residues. The kept DNA is CDR3 alone, 45 bases in frame from the first base. The cohort comprised fewer than 700 healthy bone marrow donors. Cohort members were all nominally healthy when sampled, although unrecorded immune exposures were likely present. The donor tested CMV seronegative and was one of the 352 seronegative cohort members. Each donor provided a peripheral blood sample, and peripheral blood mononuclear cells were used for TCR beta sequencing. The Qiagen DNeasy Blood Extraction Kit was used to extract genomic DNA from the blood cell samples.

Material: PBMCs. This receptor was taken from a male donor in good health and CMV-seronegative. The sequence links TRBV4-1 to TRBJ1-5; the D gene is possibly TRBD1, with 5 bases matching. Here the CDR3 is given as CASSQGQTSHQPQHF. The DNA reads as follows: TGCGCCAGCAGCCAAGGACAGACGAGCCATCAGCCCCAGCATTTT.